The source of this T cell receptor (beta chain) is a study of OX40 agonist ivuxolimab in advanced cancers. About the research overall: The diagnoses of dose-escalation patients were hepatocellular carcinoma, melanoma, renal cell or head and neck cancer.

Blood sampling was done at baseline, cycle 4 day 1, and cycle 7 day 1. Assay used: immunoSEQ multiplex PCR; TCRdb lists only in-frame clones, some missing. The sample has around 90,000 clones, roughly nine tenths seen once; the top ten hold approximately 1.2%. Study results and caveats: More expanded clones were seen, on average, in CD8+ T cells than in CD4+.

Notes on this clone: Its target is not known.

The V gene's germline CDR1 is KGHSH and CDR2 LQKENI. The CDR3 is 15 residues long. With V trimmed by 0 bases and J by 6 bases, 3 bases remained unmatched. This specimen was CD4+ or CD8+ T cells sorted from blood, taken in a trial of the OX40 agonist ivuxolimab. This clonotype originated in an adult with an advanced solid tumor such as melanoma, head and neck, liver or kidney cancer. The V and J genes are TRBV18 and TRBJ1-2, with 11 bases lining up with TRBD1. CDR3 residues: CASSPPGQGGNGYTF. The CDR3, as DNA: TGTGCCAGCTCACCACCGGGACAGGGGGGAAATGGCTACACCTTC.